This paragraph reports one T cell receptor (beta chain). This clonotype was seen a few times. Its antigen is currently not known. Base qualities are not at hand, and no much larger clone is one base apart. To demonstrate the VDJtools post-analysis software, the study profiled TCR beta repertoires from the peripheral blood of 13 young patients with multiple sclerosis. The patients with multiple sclerosis were children and adolescents between roughly 6 and 17 years of age. The method was PCR. Sequencing was carried out with an Illumina HiSeq 2500. Unique molecular identifiers were incorporated into TCR beta cDNA libraries to reduce PCR and sequencing biases. Every 1 to 10 million input T cells yielded roughly 500,000 cDNA molecules, meaning each molecule approximated one T cell. Patient libraries were prepared and sequenced with the same protocol used for the earlier healthy control dataset. Within a given batch, samples were prepared together, multiplexed and sequenced on the same HiSeq lane. The study's own analysis went as follows. MIGEC was used to process the raw barcoded reads, and molecular identifier groups with only a single read were discarded before consensus assembly and CDR3 extraction. VDJtools was used for post-analysis of the clonotype tables, and diversity was normalized by down-sampling every dataset to the size of the smallest sample. Repertoire overlap clustering matched CDR3 amino acid but not nucleotide sequences to correct batch-related cross-sample contamination. TCRdb itself trimmed the public reads at Q25 with fastp, ran MiXCR and retained productive beta chains. Each record represents a unique CDR3 protein, reported with the most common genes and DNA among its rows. These V and J calls are TCRdb output, not the study's own analysis. Recorded for this sample are 430,000 or so distinct CDR3 sequences; 30% to 40% of them occurred a single time. Of the sample, 7.6% is held by the ten largest clones.

This specimen comes from a study of post-analysis software for immune sequencing data (dated by TCRdb to 2013 to 2016). Background for the entire study: Relapsing-remitting, secondary progressive and progressive-relapsing multiple sclerosis were recorded as disease courses, and subtype annotation was lacking for some patients. Patient repertoires were compared against ten to eleven previously published healthy control repertoires from donors aged roughly 6 to 26 years. A subset of samples was prepared in parallel using single-end sample barcoding, then pooled and co-amplified after Illumina adapter ligation. Paper-wide results and their limitations: Strong co-clustering of samples prepared in the same batch was shown by direct clustering with F measure, prompting a batch-effect correction. Multiple sclerosis patients had significantly lower normalized Chao1 diversity than controls, a result that suggests substantial peripheral T-cell clonal expansion. Significantly higher frequencies in patients than in controls were found for about five TRBV segments, including TRBV5-6, TRBV5-1 and TRBV20-1. The multiple sclerosis patient group was slightly younger than the control group.

V is trimmed back by 3 bases and J by 4 bases, and the junction contains 3 bases that no gene match accounts for. The CDR3 numbers 14 residues from cysteine through phenylalanine. The DNA shown is the 42-base CDR3, in frame from base 1. CDR1 and CDR2, looked up from the germline V gene, are MDHEN and SYDVKM. This sequence originates from a girl aged 2 to 10 with multiple sclerosis. The sequence is built from TRBV28 and TRBJ2-7, with 10 junctional bases fitting TRBD2. Source material: blood. The CDR3 protein: CASSLLAGGYEQYF. The DNA sequence is TGTGCCAGCAGTTTGTTAGCGGGAGGATACGAGCAGTACTTC.